Presented here are 14 T cell receptor beta chains from one specimen sequenced in a study of cytomegalovirus exposure and HLA in healthy donors. Profiled with immunoSEQ multiplex PCR; TCRdb holds only in-frame clones, not every one. Of over 150,000 clones listed, 85% were seen once; the top ten hold 16%. Sequencing was done on a sample of PBMCs. The receptors derive from a man between 18 and 35 years old in good health and CMV-seropositive.

This chain links TRBV30 with TRBJ2-5, with D maybe TRBD1 (6 bases). The V gene's germline CDR1 is GTSNPN and CDR2 SVGIG (reference sequence). The V end lost 2 bases, the J end lost 5 bases, and 12 bases lay between the germline ends. The CDR3 extends over 13 amino acids. CDR3 in DNA: TGTGCCTGGAGTCGCTGGGGGCTCGAGACCCAGTACTTC. Protein product: CAWSRWGLETQYF.

The rearrangement uses TRBV7-9 and TRBJ1-2, with 8 positions matching TRBD1. J gave up 3 bases and V 5 bases, and 8 bases lay outside the gene matches. Germline CDR1 and CDR2: SEHNR and FQNEAQ (reference sequence). CDR3 length equals 15 residues. The CDR3 protein is CASSPRQGRDYGYTF. The CDR3 DNA sequence: TGTGCCAGCAGCCCCCGACAGGGGAGGGACTATGGCTACACCTTC.

The chain is built from TRBV6-5 and TRBJ1-6, with a possible D match to TRBD1 (6 bases). V shed 5 bases and J shed 5 bases, with 10 bases lying between them. Germline V gives CDR1 MNHEY, CDR2 SVGAGI. CDR3 size: 14 residues. The CDR3 DNA sequence: TGTGCCAGCAGTGGACAGAATAATAATTCACCCCTCCACTTT. Translating gives CASSGQNNNSPLHF.

The chain links TRBV6-6 to TRBJ2-3; TRBD2 matches at 7 bases. The germline V gene has CDR1 MNHNY and CDR2 SVGAGI (reference sequence). V lost 6 bases, J lost 4 bases, and 4 bases stayed unmatched. This CDR3 spans 13 amino acids. The CDR3 here is CASSNGGADTQYF. For the CDR3, the DNA is TGTGCCAGCAGCAATGGGGGGGCAGATACGCAGTATTTT.

This clone was seen only a few times. The V gene is TRBV28, the J gene TRBJ2-7; D gene ambiguous. V lost 6 bases to trimming and J lost 2 bases, with 5 bases between them. There are 11 residues in the CDR3. Germline CDR1 and CDR2: MDHEN and SYDVKM. CDR3 in amino acids: CASSKTYEQYF. CDR3 bases: TGTGCCAGCAGCAAAACCTACGAGCAGTACTTC.

As regards this clone: The same CDR3 is also encoded by other DNA sequences in this sample. The J gene is TRBJ2-7, the V gene TRBV18, with 11 bases aligning to TRBD2. J lost 4 bases, V lost 3 bases, and 5 bases had no gene match. Germline CDR1 and CDR2: KGHSH and LQKENI. This CDR3 spans 15 amino acids. CDR3 sequence (DNA): TGTGCCAGCTCACCCCGGACTAGCGGGCGTTACGAGCAGTACTTC. It yields the protein CASSPRTSGRYEQYF.

The rearrangement joins TRBV7-9 to TRBJ1-1, with D uncertain. The CDR3 is 14 residues long. V lost 5 bases to trimming and J lost 1 base, with 11 bases between them. Germline V gene sequence: CDR1 SEHNR, CDR2 FQNEAQ (reference sequence). The chain's CDR3 is CASSRPEGNTEAFF. The DNA for the CDR3 is TGTGCCAGCAGCCGCCCGGAGGGGAACACTGAAGCTTTCTTT. Full variable domain (rest looked up from reference TRBV7-9 and TRBJ1-1): DTGVSQNPRHKITKRGQNVTFRCDPISEHNRLYWYRQTLGQGPEFLTYFQNEAQLEKSRLLSDRFSAERPKGSFSTLEIQRTEQGDSAMYLCASSRPEGNTEAFFGQGTRLTVV.

This clone was observed a handful of times. This chain uses TRBV5-1 with TRBJ2-5, with 12 positions matching TRBD2. Losses at the gene ends were 4 bases for V and 5 bases for J; bases not matched to a gene: 3. The CDR3 consists of 14 residues. Looked up from germline, CDR1 is SGHRS and CDR2 is YFSETQ. The CDR3 sequence is CASSLAGGKETQYF. CDR3 DNA sequence: TGCGCCAGCAGCCTAGCGGGAGGGAAGGAGACCCAGTACTTC.

The chain combines TRBV27 with TRBJ2-2; 7 bases align to TRBD2. From germline, CDR1 is MNHEY and CDR2 SMNVEV (reference sequence). The CDR3 has 14 residues. V lost 4 bases and J lost 7; bases outside the gene matches: 6. CDR3 sequence reads: CASSWRLAGGELFF. CDR3 coding DNA: TGTGCCAGCAGTTGGCGACTAGCTGGCGGGGAGCTGTTTTTT.

This rearrangement joins TRBV29-1 to TRBJ1-1; 7 nucleotides agree with TRBD1. In germline, CDR1 is SQVTM, CDR2 ANQGSEA. The CDR3 has 13 residues. V shed 8 bases and J 3 bases; nucleotides not matched to a gene: 9. The CDR3 sequence is CSIRQGTDTEAFF. Written as DNA, the CDR3 is TGCAGCATAAGACAGGGTACGGACACTGAAGCTTTCTTT.

This clone was seen a single time. The chain employs TRBV27 and TRBJ2-3; 11 positions agree with TRBD1. The CDR3 extends over 15 amino acids. Trimming cost V 8 bases and J 5 bases; bases outside gene matches: 9. Germline CDR1 MNHEY, CDR2 SMNVEV (reference sequence). The CDR3 DNA follows: TGTGCCAGCGCCGTAAGGACAGGGGGCGTAGATACGCAGTATTTT. Translating it yields CASAVRTGGVDTQYF.

The genes are TRBV10-3 and TRBJ2-7; TRBD1 aligns across 10 bases. V lost 0 bases to trimming and J lost 0 bases; unmatched junction nucleotides: 5. Looked up from germline, CDR1 is ENHRY and CDR2 is SYGVKD. CDR3 length equals 17 residues. CDR3 sequence reads: CAISESGQGEISYEQYF. The CDR3 DNA is TGTGCCATCAGTGAGTCCGGACAGGGGGAGATCTCCTACGAGCAGTACTTC.

The rearrangement uses TRBV7-2 and TRBJ1-1, with 8 bases aligning to TRBD1. The J segment lost 4 bases and the V segment lost 4 bases, leaving 2 bases of the junction unmatched. The CDR3 spans 13 residues. Germline V gives CDR1 SGHTA, CDR2 FQGNSA. The CDR3 sequence: CASSSQGGTEAFF. The CDR3 bases are TGTGCCAGCAGCTCACAGGGGGGCACTGAAGCTTTCTTT. The full variable domain, completed using reference TRBV7-2 and TRBJ1-1, is GAGVSQSPSNKVTEKGKDVELRCDPISGHTALYWYRQSLGQGLEFLIYFQGNSAPDKSGLPSDRFSAERTGGSVSTLTIQRTQQEDSAVYLCASSSQGGTEAFFGQGTRLTVV.

This chain uses TRBV7-4 with TRBJ2-7; D remains ambiguous. V lost 1 base to trimming and J lost 5 bases, with 15 bases between them. CDR1 SGHVT and CDR2 SQSDAQ come from the germline V gene. This CDR3 spans 15 amino acids. The DNA for the CDR3 is TGTGCCAGCAGCTTAGGATTCCGGTTTCTGGACGAGCAGTACTTC. It codes for CASSLGFRFLDEQYF.